A selection of T cell receptor beta chains follows, all from one sample in a study of blood T cells in healthy people across ages. Each CDR3 protein gets one entry after TCRdb re-called the 5' RACE reads with MiXCR. The table has hundreds of thousands of distinct CDR3 sequences, over 40% seen once. The sequencing sample was made of blood. The receptors derive from a woman of 80 years or more in good health. CDR3s include the opening cysteine and the closing phenylalanine or tryptophan.

v_call,j_call,cdr3_aa
TRBV27,TRBJ1-6,CASRSSYNSPLHF
TRBV4-1,TRBJ2-1,CASSQPLNNNEQFF
TRBV12-3/TRBV12-4,TRBJ1-3,CASNPTGTGNTIYF
TRBV6-6,TRBJ2-7,CASRPGSYEQYF
TRBV7-9,TRBJ1-2,CASSLDRSYGYTF
TRBV7-9,TRBJ2-5,CASSPDDRGSQETQYF
TRBV29-1,TRBJ1-2,CSVFVGAANYGYTF
TRBV6-1,TRBJ2-1,CASIPDRWNEQFF
TRBV21-1,TRBJ1-2,CASSRRQISNSGYTF
TRBV5-1,TRBJ1-1,CASSTAPRAGTEAFF
TRBV4-2,TRBJ2-2,CASSQEVGEAAGELFF
TRBV9,TRBJ2-7,CASSPRDRGSYEQYF
TRBV27,TRBJ1-2,CASSKGQGNLYGYTF
TRBV5-1,TRBJ2-1,CASRRLAGENEQFF
TRBV7-2,TRBJ2-1,CASSLDGGTYNEQFF
TRBV12-3/TRBV12-4,TRBJ1-1,CASIRNGVTGENTEAFF
TRBV20-1,TRBJ2-1,CSALTSGGFSPQDDEQFF
TRBV30,TRBJ2-5,CAWRKGQSDQETQYF
TRBV4-1,TRBJ2-3,CASSLGTTDTQYF
TRBV7-2,TRBJ2-1,CASSFRRGYNEQFF
TRBV30,TRBJ1-3,CAHTSGNTIYF
TRBV6-6,TRBJ2-1,CASTSGGGHNEQFF
TRBV15,TRBJ1-2,CATSRENRGHSYGYTF
TRBV4-2,TRBJ2-5,CASSHMPGGTSGVQETQYF
TRBV4-1,TRBJ2-5,CASSQISGETQYF
TRBV6-6,TRBJ1-5,CASRPGTLRGAQPQHF
TRBV6-2/TRBV6-3,TRBJ2-7,CASSYDIDRGYDYEQYF
TRBV25-1,TRBJ2-5,CASSEAGLVYNEQYF
TRBV5-1,TRBJ2-3,CASSFLTDLSTDTQYF